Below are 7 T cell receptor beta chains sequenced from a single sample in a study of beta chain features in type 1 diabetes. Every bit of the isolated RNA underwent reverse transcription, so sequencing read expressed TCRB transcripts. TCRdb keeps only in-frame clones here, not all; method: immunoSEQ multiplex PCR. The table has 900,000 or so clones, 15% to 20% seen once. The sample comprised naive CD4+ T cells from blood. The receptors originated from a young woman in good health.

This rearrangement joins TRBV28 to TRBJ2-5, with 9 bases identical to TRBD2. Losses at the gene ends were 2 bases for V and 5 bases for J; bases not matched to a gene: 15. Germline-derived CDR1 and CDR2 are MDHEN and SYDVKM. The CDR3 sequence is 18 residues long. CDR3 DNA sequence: TGTGCCAGCAGTTTACCCTCTGGGGCGGGAGGGCCCAGGGAGACCCAGTACTTC. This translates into CASSLPSGAGGPRETQYF.

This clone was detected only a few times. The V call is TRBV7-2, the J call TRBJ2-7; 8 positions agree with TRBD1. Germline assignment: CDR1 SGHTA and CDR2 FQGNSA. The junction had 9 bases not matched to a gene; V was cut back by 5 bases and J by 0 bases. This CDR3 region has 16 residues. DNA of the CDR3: TGTGCCAGCAGCCCTCAGTCCGGGACAGGCTCCTACGAGCAGTACTTC. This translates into CASSPQSGTGSYEQYF. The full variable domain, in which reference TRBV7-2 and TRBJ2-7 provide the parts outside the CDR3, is GAGVSQSPSNKVTEKGKDVELRCDPISGHTALYWYRQSLGQGLEFLIYFQGNSAPDKSGLPSDRFSAERTGGSVSTLTIQRTQQEDSAVYLCASSPQSGTGSYEQYFGPGTRLTVT.

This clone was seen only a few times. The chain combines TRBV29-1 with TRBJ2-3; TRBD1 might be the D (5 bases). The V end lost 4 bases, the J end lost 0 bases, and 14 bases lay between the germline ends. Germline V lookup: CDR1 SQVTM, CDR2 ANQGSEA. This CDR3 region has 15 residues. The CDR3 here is CSVGPEDTSTDTQYF. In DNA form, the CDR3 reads TGCAGCGTTGGGCCCGAGGACACTAGCACAGATACGCAGTATTTT.

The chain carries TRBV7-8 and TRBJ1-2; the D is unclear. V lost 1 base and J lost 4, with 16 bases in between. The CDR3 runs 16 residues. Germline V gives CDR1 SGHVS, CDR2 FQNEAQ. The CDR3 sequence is CASSLGAGEVSYGYTF. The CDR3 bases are TGTGCCAGCAGCTTAGGGGCCGGGGAGGTATCCTATGGCTACACCTTC.

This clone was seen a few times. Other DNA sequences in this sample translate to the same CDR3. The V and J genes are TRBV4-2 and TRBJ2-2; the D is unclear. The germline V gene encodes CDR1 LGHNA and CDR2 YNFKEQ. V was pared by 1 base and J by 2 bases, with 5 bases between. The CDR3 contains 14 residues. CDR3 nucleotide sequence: TGTGCCAGCAGCCAAGTTCGAAACACCGGGGAGCTGTTTTTT. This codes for CASSQVRNTGELFF.

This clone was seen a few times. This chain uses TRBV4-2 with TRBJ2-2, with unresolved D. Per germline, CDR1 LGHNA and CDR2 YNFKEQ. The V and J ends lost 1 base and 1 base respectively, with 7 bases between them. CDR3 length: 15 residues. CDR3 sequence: CASSQVGGNTGELFF. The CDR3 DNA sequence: TGTGCCAGCAGCCAAGTAGGCGGGAACACCGGGGAGCTGTTTTTT.

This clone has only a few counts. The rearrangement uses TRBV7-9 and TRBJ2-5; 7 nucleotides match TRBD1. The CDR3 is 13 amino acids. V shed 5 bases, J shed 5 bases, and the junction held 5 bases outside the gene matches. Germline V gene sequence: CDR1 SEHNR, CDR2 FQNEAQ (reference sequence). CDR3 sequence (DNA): TGTGCCAGCAGCGTACAGGGGACGGAGACCCAGTACTTC. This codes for CASSVQGTETQYF.